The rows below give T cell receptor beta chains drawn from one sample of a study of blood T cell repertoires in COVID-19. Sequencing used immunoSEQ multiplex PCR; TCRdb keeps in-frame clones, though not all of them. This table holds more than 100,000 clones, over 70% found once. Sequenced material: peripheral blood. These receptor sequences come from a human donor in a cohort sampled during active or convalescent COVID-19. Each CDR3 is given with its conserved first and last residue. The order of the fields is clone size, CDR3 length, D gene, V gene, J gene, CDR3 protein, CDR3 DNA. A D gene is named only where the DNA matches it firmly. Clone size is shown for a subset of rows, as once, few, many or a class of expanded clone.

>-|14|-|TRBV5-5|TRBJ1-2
CASSLDVTGSGYTF
TGTGCCAGCAGCTTGGATGTGACAGGTTCTGGCTACACCTTC
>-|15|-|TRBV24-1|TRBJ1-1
CATSGSTGRGTEAFF
TGTGCCACCAGTGGATCTACGGGGAGAGGAACTGAAGCTTTCTTT
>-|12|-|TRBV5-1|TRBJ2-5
CASGFRGETQYF
TGCGCCAGCGGGTTCCGAGGGGAGACCCAGTACTTC
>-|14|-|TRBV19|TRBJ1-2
CASSSPRGFYGYTF
TGTGCCAGTAGTTCGCCACGGGGATTCTATGGCTACACCTTC
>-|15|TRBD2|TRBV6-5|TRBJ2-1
CASTTSGGASNEQFF
TGTGCCAGCACCACGAGCGGGGGGGCTTCCAATGAGCAGTTCTTC
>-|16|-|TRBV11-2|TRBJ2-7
CASSLERGVGSYEQYF
TGTGCCAGCAGCTTAGAACGGGGAGTTGGGTCCTACGAGCAGTACTTC
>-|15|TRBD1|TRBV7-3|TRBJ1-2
CASSSSEDRGYGYTF
TGTGCCAGCAGCTCCTCCGAGGACAGGGGATATGGCTACACCTTC
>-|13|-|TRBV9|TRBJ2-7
CATAVDKPYEQYF
TGTGCCACCGCGGTGGACAAACCCTACGAGCAGTACTTC
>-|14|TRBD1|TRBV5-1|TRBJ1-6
CASSLKGQEAPLHF
TGCGCCAGCAGCTTGAAGGGACAGGAAGCACCCCTCCACTTT
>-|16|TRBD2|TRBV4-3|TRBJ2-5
CASSHGLAGDQETQYF
TGCGCCAGCAGCCACGGACTAGCGGGGGATCAAGAGACCCAGTACTTC
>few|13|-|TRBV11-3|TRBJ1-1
CASSPNREGEAFF
TGTGCCAGCAGCCCTAACAGGGAAGGGGAAGCTTTCTTT
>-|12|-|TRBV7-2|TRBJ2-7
CASSLSVGVKYF
TGTGCCAGCAGCTTATCCGTCGGGGTAAAGTACTTC
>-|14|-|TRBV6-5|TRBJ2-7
CASSYSQGPYEQYF
TGTGCCAGCAGTTACTCACAGGGTCCCTACGAGCAGTACTTC
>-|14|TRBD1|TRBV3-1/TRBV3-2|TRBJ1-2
CASSQEGQREGYTF
TGTGCCAGCAGCCAGGAGGGACAGAGGGAGGGCTACACCTTC
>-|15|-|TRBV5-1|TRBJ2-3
CASRNRDLSTDTQYF
TGCGCCAGCAGAAACCGGGACTTATCCACAGATACGCAGTATTTT
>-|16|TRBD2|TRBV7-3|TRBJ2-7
CASSLMKRGPSYEQYF
TGTGCCAGCAGCTTAATGAAGCGGGGGCCATCCTACGAGCAGTACTTC
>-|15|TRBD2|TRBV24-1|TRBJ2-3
CATSLAGSGTDTQYF
TGTGCCACCAGTTTAGCGGGGTCTGGCACAGATACGCAGTATTTT
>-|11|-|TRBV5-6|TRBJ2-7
CASSLNYEQYF
TGTGCCAGCAGCCTAAACTACGAGCAGTACTTC
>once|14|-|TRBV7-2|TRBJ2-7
CASTTSSQIYEQYF
TGTGCCAGCACCACCTCGTCGCAGATCTACGAGCAGTACTTC
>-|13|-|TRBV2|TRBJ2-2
CASSARETGELFF
TGTGCCAGCAGCGCAAGGGAGACCGGGGAGCTGTTTTTT
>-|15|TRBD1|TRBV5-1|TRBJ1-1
CASSGVQGANTEAFF
TGCGCCAGCAGCGGAGTACAGGGGGCGAACACTGAAGCTTTCTTT
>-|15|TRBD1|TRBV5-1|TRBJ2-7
CASSLNRQGMGEQYF
TGCGCCAGCAGCCTCAACCGACAGGGCATGGGCGAGCAGTACTTC
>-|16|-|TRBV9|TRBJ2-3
CASSRLWAIPTDTQYF
TGTGCCAGCAGCCGTCTTTGGGCGATACCAACAGATACGCAGTATTTT
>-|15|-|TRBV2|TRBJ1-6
CASGLTDINNSPLHF
TGTGCCAGCGGCCTGACAGACATCAATAATTCACCCCTCCACTTT
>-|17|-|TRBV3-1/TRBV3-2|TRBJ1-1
CASSQNTPGHLNTEAFF
TGTGCCAGCAGCCAAAATACCCCGGGACACTTGAACACTGAAGCTTTCTTT
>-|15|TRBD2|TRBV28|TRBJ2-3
CASRPTSGGIYTQYF
TGTGCCAGCAGGCCGACTAGCGGGGGGATCTATACGCAGTATTTT
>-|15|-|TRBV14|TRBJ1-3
CASSLQQGYGNTIYF
TGTGCCAGCAGCCTACAACAGGGTTACGGAAACACCATATATTTT
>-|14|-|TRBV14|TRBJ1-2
CASSQERGLYGYTF
TGTGCCAGCAGCCAAGAAAGAGGTTTATATGGCTACACCTTC
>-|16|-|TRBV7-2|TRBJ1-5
CASSLAGAYSNQPQHF
TGTGCCAGCAGCTTAGCCGGAGCTTATAGCAATCAGCCCCAGCATTTT
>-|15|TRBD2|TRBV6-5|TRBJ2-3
CASRLTSGGPDTQYF
TGTGCCAGCAGGCTGACTAGCGGGGGCCCAGATACGCAGTATTTT
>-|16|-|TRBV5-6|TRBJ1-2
CASSLYGPGETYGYTF
TGTGCCAGCAGCTTGTATGGGCCAGGCGAGACCTATGGCTACACCTTC
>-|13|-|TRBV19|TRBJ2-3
CASSIDGTDTQYF
TGTGCCAGTAGTATAGACGGTACAGATACGCAGTATTTT
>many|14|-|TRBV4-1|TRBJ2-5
CASSTQGSGETQYF
TGCGCCAGCAGCACCCAGGGGTCGGGAGAGACCCAGTACTTC
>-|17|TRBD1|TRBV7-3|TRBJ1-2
CASSSRQGRDRGFGYTF
TGTGCCAGCAGCTCCCGGCAGGGGCGGGACAGGGGCTTTGGCTACACCTTC
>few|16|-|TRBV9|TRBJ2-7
CASSKTGKLSSYEQYF
TGTGCCAGCAGCAAAACAGGGAAACTCAGCTCCTACGAGCAGTACTTC
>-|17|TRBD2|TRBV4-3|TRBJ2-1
CASSQVLGLAGGDEQFF
TGCGCCAGCAGCCAAGTGCTTGGACTAGCGGGGGGAGATGAGCAGTTCTTC
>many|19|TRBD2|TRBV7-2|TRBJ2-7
CASSSLKGLVVGSGYEQYF
TGTGCCAGCAGCTCCCTAAAGGGACTAGTAGTCGGGAGTGGCTACGAGCAGTACTTC
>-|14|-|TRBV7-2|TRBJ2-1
CASSLPGVYNEQFF
TGTGCCAGCAGCTTGCCGGGGGTTTACAATGAGCAGTTCTTC
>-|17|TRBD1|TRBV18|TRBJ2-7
CASSPRFEGQGLSEQYF
TGTGCCAGCTCACCTCGCTTTGAGGGACAGGGTTTGTCCGAGCAGTACTTC
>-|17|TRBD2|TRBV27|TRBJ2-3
CASSSYFSGGAGDTQYF
TGTGCCAGCAGTTCCTACTTTAGCGGGGGTGCGGGTGATACGCAGTATTTT
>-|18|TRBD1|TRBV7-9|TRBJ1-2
CASSLARQSNTGDYGYTF
TGTGCCAGCAGCTTAGCGAGACAGAGCAACACAGGGGACTATGGCTACACCTTC
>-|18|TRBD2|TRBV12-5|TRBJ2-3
CASGSGTSGGGRTDTQYF
TGTGCTAGTGGTTCCGGGACTAGCGGGGGGGGACGGACAGATACGCAGTATTTT
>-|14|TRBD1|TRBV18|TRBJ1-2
CASSQRQGSYGYTF
TGTGCCAGCTCACAACGACAGGGATCCTATGGCTACACCTTC
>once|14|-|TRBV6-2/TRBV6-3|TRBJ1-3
CASSRMDTRNTIYF
TGTGCCAGCAGCAGGATGGACACTCGAAACACCATATATTTT
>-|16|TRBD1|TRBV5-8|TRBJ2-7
CASSQYGTVRSYEQYF
TGTGCCAGCAGCCAGTATGGGACAGTTCGGTCCTACGAGCAGTACTTC